This T cell receptor beta chain was identified in a study of T-cell memory formation after mild COVID-19. Study results and caveats: Contracting CD4+ clones were located mainly in CM and EM, and CD8+ clones in EMRA.

The table lists this clonotype with a few counts. The target antigen is unknown. The V end was cut by 5 bases, the J end by 4 bases, with 14 bases between. The CDR3 is 15 residues long. TCRdb reprocessed the 5' RACE reads via MiXCR and lists one record per CDR3 protein. The table shows fewer than 400,000 distinct CDR3 sequences, with 10% to 15% occurring only once. This clonotype originated in a man between 18 and 29 years old who had mild COVID-19 (a few samples of this study predate the infection). Cell type and time point are not known. Sample: PBMCs or a T cell subset sorted from them (not recorded which). V usage is TRBV12-3 or TRBV12-4 and J usage is TRBJ1-4, with a tentative D call TRBD1 (6 bases). Here the CDR3 DNA reads TGTGCCAGCAGTCCCCCGACAGGCTATAATGAAAAACTGTTTTTT. Residues: CASSPPTGYNEKLFF.